The 20 T cell receptor beta chains reported below all come from one sample, sequenced in a study of T cells of healthy individuals. TCRdb reprocessed the 5' RACE reads with MiXCR, giving one entry per CDR3 protein. This table holds some 100,000 distinct CDR3 sequences, around 17% found once. Receptors originate from a human donor in good health.

In its sample, this clonotype was seen a few times. The chain is built from TRBV3-1 and TRBJ2-7; perhaps D is TRBD1 or TRBD2 (5 bases each). Germline V gene sequence: CDR1 LGHDT, CDR2 YNNKEL (reference sequence). This CDR3 is 15 amino acids long. V shed 1 base and J shed 4 bases, with 14 bases lying between them. CDR3 sequence (DNA): TGTGCCAGCAGCCAAGGGGGGACCGGGGTATACGAGCAGTACTTC. This codes for CASSQGGTGVYEQYF.

The genes are TRBV30 and TRBJ2-1; weak D call: TRBD2 (5 bases). From germline, CDR1 is GTSNPN and CDR2 SVGIG (reference sequence). The CDR3 sequence is 12 residues long. V was cut by 4 bases and J by 8 bases, with 12 bases left in between. For the CDR3, the DNA is TGTGCCTGGAACGTACTAGAAGATGAGCAGTTCTTC. Translating gives CAWNVLEDEQFF. Complete variable domain (other parts from reference TRBV30 and TRBJ2-1): SQTIHQWPATLVQPVGSPLSLECTVEGTSNPNLYWYRQAAGRGLQLLFYSVGIGQISSEVPQNLSASRPQDRQFILSSKKLLLSDSGFYLCAWNVLEDEQFFGPGTRLTVL.

J is TRBJ2-1 and V is TRBV27, with D perhaps matching TRBD1 (6 bases). CDR1 is MNHEY, CDR2 SMNVEV, per germline (reference sequence). The CDR3 consists of 12 residues. V was clipped by 8 bases and J by 12 bases, with 17 bases between them. Written as DNA, the CDR3 is TGTGCCAGCGGGACACAGGGATCATTGCAGTTCTTC. It translates to CASGTQGSLQFF.

The V gene is TRBV4-2, the J gene TRBJ2-2; D gene ambiguous. The germline V and J ends were trimmed by 0 bases and 4 bases, with 12 bases remaining between them. The CDR3 consists of 16 residues. Looked up from germline, CDR1 is LGHNA and CDR2 is YNFKEQ. This CDR3 is CASSQDGDRSTGELFF. CDR3 DNA sequence: TGTGCCAGCAGCCAAGATGGGGATAGGAGCACCGGGGAGCTGTTTTTT.

The chain is built from TRBV7-9 and TRBJ1-5; D is uncertain. Germline values: CDR1 SEHNR, CDR2 FQNEAQ (reference sequence). Trimming removed 4 bases from V and 7 bases from J, with 11 bases in between. This CDR3 has 13 residues. The CDR3 sequence: CASSSPDGQPQHF. CDR3 nucleotide sequence: TGTGCCAGCAGCTCACCCGACGGCCAGCCCCAGCATTTT.

The sample holds many counts of this clonotype. The gene calls are TRBV6-6 and TRBJ2-7; 12 bases fit TRBD2. J gave up 3 bases and V 6 bases, and 3 bases lay outside the gene matches. The CDR3 loop spans 14 amino acids. Germline V lookup: CDR1 MNHNY, CDR2 SVGAGI (reference sequence). The CDR3 sequence: CASSGLAGSYEQYF. The CDR3, as DNA: TGTGCCAGCAGCGGACTAGCGGGAAGCTACGAGCAGTACTTC.

This clonotype has a count of ten or more. The V and J genes are TRBV24-1 and TRBJ1-1; D perhaps matches TRBD1 (5 bases). CDR3 length: 13 amino acids. Trimming removed 0 bases from V and 5 bases from J, with 6 bases in between. From germline, CDR1 is KGHDR and CDR2 SFDVKD. Written as DNA, the CDR3 is TGTGCCACCAGTGATTTGCGGGGGACTGAAGCTTTCTTT. As protein: CATSDLRGTEAFF.

In its sample, this clonotype was seen once. J is TRBJ2-3 and V is TRBV28; D gene unclear. The V gene lost 11 bases and the J gene lost 3 bases, with 9 bases spanning the gap. Germline V gene sequence: CDR1 MDHEN, CDR2 SYDVKM. CDR3 length equals 11 residues. This CDR3 reads CAHGYTDTQYF. CDR3 sequence (DNA): TGTGCCCATGGGTATACAGATACGCAGTATTTT.

The J gene is TRBJ2-1, the V gene TRBV19, with TRBD1 as a possible D gene (6 bases). Germline V gives CDR1 LNHDA, CDR2 SQIVND (reference sequence). The V gene lost 4 bases and the J gene lost 8 bases, with 9 bases spanning the gap. This CDR3 is built from 12 residues. CDR3 bases: TGTGCCAGTAGTAAGGGGGTACATGAGCAGTTCTTC. Translating gives CASSKGVHEQFF. Complete variable domain (other parts from reference TRBV19 and TRBJ2-1): DGGITQSPKYLFRKEGQNVTLSCEQNLNHDAMYWYRQDPGQGLRLIYYSQIVNDFQKGDIAEGYSVSREKKESFPLTVTSAQKNPTAFYLCASSKGVHEQFFGPGTRLTVL.

In its sample, this clonotype was seen many times. The chain uses TRBV28 and TRBJ1-1; D remains unclear. CDR1 is MDHEN and CDR2 is SYDVKM in the germline V gene. The CDR3 contains 13 residues. V was pared by 2 bases and J by 11 bases, with 15 bases between. The CDR3 DNA reads TGTGCCAGCAGTTTACCCACCACAAGGGATGCTTTCTTT. It yields the protein CASSLPTTRDAFF.

The gene calls are TRBV28 and TRBJ1-1, with TRBD1 matching over 10 bases. In germline, CDR1 is MDHEN, CDR2 SYDVKM. V lost 6 bases, J lost 5 bases, and 6 bases stayed unmatched. The CDR3 extends over 14 amino acids. CDR3 protein: CASRGGQGSTEAFF. The CDR3 coding sequence is TGTGCCAGCAGGGGGGGACAGGGGAGTACTGAAGCTTTCTTT.

This clonotype was seen repeatedly, ten times or more. As DNA, the CDR3 is TGCAGCGCCTCACCGGGACAGGCTGGAAACACCATATATTTT. Amino acid sequence: CSASPGQAGNTIYF. V gene TRBV29-1 combines with J gene TRBJ1-3, with 8 bases identical to TRBD1. V dropped 7 bases and J dropped 2; count of bases not matched to a gene: 7. CDR1 and CDR2 from the germline V gene are SQVTM and ANQGSEA. The CDR3 has 14 amino acids.

This clonotype was observed a few times. This chain uses TRBV7-3 with TRBJ2-2; D not resolved. CDR3 size: 14 residues. Looked up from germline, CDR1 is SGHTA and CDR2 is FQGTGA. Between the trimmed V and J ends, which lost 5 bases and 4 bases, there was a span of 11 bases. CDR3 protein: CASSQDPATGELFF. The CDR3 DNA is TGTGCCAGCAGCCAAGACCCGGCCACCGGGGAGCTGTTTTTT.

The chain combines TRBV28 with TRBJ2-1; D is possibly TRBD2 (5 bases). V was pared by 7 bases and J by 1 base, with 11 bases between. CDR1 MDHEN and CDR2 SYDVKM come from the germline V gene. This CDR3 is built from 14 residues. CDR3 bases: TGTGCCAGCACGAGCGGAGGTTCCTACAATGAGCAGTTCTTC. This gives the protein CASTSGGSYNEQFF.

This clonotype turned up a few times. This chain links TRBV28 with TRBJ2-7; D is perhaps TRBD1 (6 bases). Trimming cost V 6 bases and J 2 bases, with 11 bases left between them. The V gene's germline CDR1 is MDHEN and CDR2 SYDVKM. The CDR3 sequence is 13 residues long. The CDR3 is CASRGQFAYEQYF. CDR3 DNA: TGTGCCAGCAGAGGACAGTTTGCCTACGAGCAGTACTTC. The full variable domain, completed using reference TRBV28 and TRBJ2-7, is DVKVTQSSRYLVKRTGEKVFLECVQDMDHENMFWYRQDPGLGLRLIYFSYDVKMKEKGDIPEGYSVSREKKERFSLILESASTNQTSMYLCASRGQFAYEQYFGPGTRLTVT.

This clonotype was recorded many times. The genes are TRBV7-9 and TRBJ1-1, with D perhaps matching TRBD1 (5 bases). The CDR3 is 15 residues long. Germline-derived CDR1 and CDR2 are SEHNR and FQNEAQ (reference sequence). V lost 5 bases and J 4 bases, leaving 17 bases between the germline ends. The CDR3 coding sequence is TGTGCCAGCAGCCCTCGCCAGGGAGATATCACTGAAGCTTTCTTT. Its translation is CASSPRQGDITEAFF.

The chain joins TRBV5-5 to TRBJ2-3, with TRBD1 matching over 10 bases. In germline, CDR1 is SGHKS, CDR2 YYEKEE (reference sequence). J gave up 2 bases and V 0 bases, and 9 bases lay outside the gene matches. The CDR3 spans 18 residues. DNA for the CDR3: TGTGCCAGCAGCTTGGTAGGGACAGGGGAGCCCCCCACAGATACGCAGTATTTT. The encoded protein is CASSLVGTGEPPTDTQYF.

This clonotype was seen at least ten times. J is TRBJ1-5 and V is TRBV20-1; 7 nucleotides line up with TRBD1. Germline lookup yields CDR1 DFQATT and CDR2 SNEGSKA (reference sequence). The CDR3 loop spans 14 amino acids. Trimming at V came to 2 bases and at J to 4 bases, leaving 5 bases not matched to a gene. CDR3 residues: CSARTDRANQPQHF. The CDR3 bases are TGCAGTGCTAGAACTGACAGGGCTAATCAGCCCCAGCATTTT.

This clonotype was seen repeatedly, ten times or more. The gene calls are TRBV3-1 and TRBJ1-2; D is undetermined. The CDR3 runs to 15 residues. Germline CDR1 reads LGHDT; CDR2 reads YNNKEL (reference sequence). Deletions cut 3 bases from V and 0 bases from J, with 11 bases between. CDR3 bases: TGTGCCAGCAGCCAGGGCCCCCGCCCTAACTATGGCTACACCTTC. It translates to CASSQGPRPNYGYTF.

The genes are TRBV20-1 and TRBJ2-1, with 15 positions matching TRBD2. The germline V gene has CDR1 DFQATT and CDR2 SNEGSKA (reference sequence). Trimming cost V 4 bases and J 1 base; bases outside gene matches: 5. The CDR3 extends over 17 amino acids. The CDR3 region has the DNA TGCAGTGCTACCGCGGGACTAGCGGGAGGATCCTACAATGAGCAGTTCTTC. This encodes CSATAGLAGGSYNEQFF.